The text below deals with one TCR beta chain. There is no known antigen for this receptor. To determine HCMV serostatus, a commercial ELISA kit was used to detect HCMV-specific IgG in serum. Peripheral blood mononuclear cells were isolated from blood by Ficoll density gradient centrifugation. Sequenced using an Illumina HiSeq 2000. TCR beta cDNA libraries were made by 5'RACE template switching that added a universal primer site and unique molecular identifiers. Priming for cDNA synthesis came from the TCR beta constant segment, and two successive PCR amplification steps followed. In the paper's pipeline: MIGEC handled demultiplexing of the reads and grouping by UMI, while MiTCR was used to assemble and quantify clonotypes. Only TCR cDNA sequences supported by at least two reads were kept to exclude erroneous sequences. Downstream repertoire analysis used the tcR package, and clonotypes were matched across fractions by CDR3 nucleotide sequence plus V segment. VDJmatch was used to annotate antigen specificity against VDJdb, with one amino acid substitution in CDR3 allowed. TCRdb reprocessed the reads, so every CDR3 protein sequence counts as one entry and DNA is not shown. It is TCRdb's table, rather than the study itself, that gives the V and J calls and clone size. For this sample, the table gives 300,000 to 450,000 distinct CDR3 sequences. Around 5.3% of the sample goes to the ten largest clones.

This record comes from a study of T cells expressing NK-cell markers (dated by TCRdb to the early 2020s). For the wider study: Three sorted T-cell subsets (CD3+CD56+NKG2C+, CD3+CD56+NKG2C- and CD3+CD56-NKG2C+) from 7 to 9 donors had their TCR beta-chain repertoires profiled. Among the eight sequenced donors, only one was HCMV-seronegative, while the other seven were HCMV-seropositive. The study sequenced eight donors, all healthy volunteers chosen at random: three men and five women. Libraries were sequenced as 2 x 150 bp reads on Illumina HiSeq 2000/2500, MiSeq or NextSeq.

Results and caveats for the whole study, not just this receptor: For six donors, the dominant CD3+CD56+NKG2C+ clonotypes were among the top 10 CD8+ clonotypes and accounted for about 1.0-7.0% of CD8+ T cells. Whether the expanded NKG2C-expressing T cell clones were specific for HCMV antigens remained unclear. Those dominant clonotypes were again the most abundant among CD3+CD56-NKG2C+ cells in a handful of donors, at roughly 28.3-60.1%.

This sequence was found in a man aged 18-70 years in good health. Sequences were obtained from blood T cells: a sorted CD56 or NKG2C T cell subset, CD4+ or CD8+ T cells, or bulk PBMC T cells (not recorded which).

CDR3 loop: CASSQVGSRRGEQYF. Recombination linked TRBV3-1 to TRBJ2-7; TCRdb's D gene call, TRBD1, goes unchecked for lack of DNA. CDR1 LGHDT and CDR2 YNNKEL are derived from the germline V gene (reference sequence). Including the terminal cysteine and phenylalanine, the CDR3 comprises 15 residues. No DNA is given.